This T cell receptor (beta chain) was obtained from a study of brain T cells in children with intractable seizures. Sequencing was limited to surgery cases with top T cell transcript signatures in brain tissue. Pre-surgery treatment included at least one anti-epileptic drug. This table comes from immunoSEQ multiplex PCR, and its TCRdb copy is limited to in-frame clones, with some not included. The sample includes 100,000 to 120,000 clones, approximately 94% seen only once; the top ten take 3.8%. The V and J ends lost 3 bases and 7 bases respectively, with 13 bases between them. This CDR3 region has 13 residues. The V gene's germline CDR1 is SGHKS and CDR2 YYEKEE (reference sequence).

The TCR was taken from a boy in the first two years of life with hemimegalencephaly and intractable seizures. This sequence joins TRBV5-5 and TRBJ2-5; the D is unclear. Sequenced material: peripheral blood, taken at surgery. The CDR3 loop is CASSSDISGTQYF. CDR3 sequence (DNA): TGTGCCAGCAGCTCAGATATTTCGGGGACCCAGTACTTC.